The 32 T cell receptor beta chains below come from one sample, sequenced in a study of T cell repertoires in cytomegalovirus infection. TCRdb passed the reads through MiXCR, listing each CDR3 protein once. Among approximately 990,000 distinct CDR3 sequences listed, around 30% were seen once. These receptors' antigens are unknown. The sample here was cultured CD8+ T cells from PBMCs, taken from culture after CMV antigen stimulation. The origin of the receptors is a human donor in good health (CMV status not recorded). Some clones in this sample may be carry-over from other donors' samples.

This sequence joins TRBV14 and TRBJ2-1; 9 bases align to TRBD1. Losses at the gene ends were 4 bases for V and 5 bases for J; bases not matched to a gene: 6. Germline CDR1 SGHDN, CDR2 FVKESK. The CDR3 covers 15 residues. In DNA form, the CDR3 reads TGTGCCAGCAGCCCCCGGGACAGGGCCCACAATGAGCAGTTCTTC. Translated, it gives CASSPRDRAHNEQFF.

This clonotype was counted only a few times. CDR3 nucleotides: TGTGCCAGTAGTATTCCGGGGGTCAATCAGCCCCAGCATTTT. It translates to CASSIPGVNQPQHF. The chain couples TRBV19 to TRBJ1-5; D might be TRBD1 (5 bases). Germline lookup yields CDR1 LNHDA and CDR2 SQIVND (reference sequence). The CDR3 totals 14 residues. Trimming took 3 bases from V and 3 from J, leaving 9 bases between them.

This clonotype was found a few times. The chain employs TRBV6-2 or TRBV6-3 and TRBJ2-7; unclear D gene. CDR1 MNHEY and CDR2 SVGEGT come from the germline V gene. This CDR3 is 12 amino acids long. V was clipped by 1 base and J by 5 bases, with 6 bases between them. CDR3 coding DNA: TGTGCCAGCAGTTACTGGACCAACGAGCAGTACTTC. It codes for CASSYWTNEQYF.

Remarks on this clonotype: This could be a read error, since a much larger clone is one nucleotide away. The rearrangement links TRBV7-2 to TRBJ2-7; D is ambiguous. Germline CDR1 SGHTA, CDR2 FQGNSA. There are 13 residues in the CDR3. The CDR3 bases are TGTGCCAGAAGCTTAGGCCGGGCCTACGAGCAGTACGTC. It translates to CARSLGRAYEQYV.

This clonotype was seen a few times. The V call is TRBV4-1, the J call TRBJ2-2, with unresolved D. Trimming stripped 0 bases from V and 5 bases from J, with 16 bases between. CDR1 and CDR2 (germline): MGHRA, YSYEKL. CDR3 length: 17 residues. The CDR3 bases are TGCGCCAGCAGCCAAGAGAAACCGGTCGTTTGGACCGGGGAGCTGTTTTTT. Its protein is CASSQEKPVVWTGELFF.

This clonotype has at least ten counts. This sequence joins TRBV20-1 and TRBJ2-3; D is uncertain. This CDR3 has 14 amino acids. V lost 6 bases and J 1 base, leaving 14 bases between the germline ends. The germline CDR1 and CDR2 sequences are DFQATT and SNEGSKA (reference sequence). The CDR3 loop reads CSAANLARTDTQYF. The CDR3 nucleotides are TGCAGTGCAGCGAATCTCGCCCGCACAGATACGCAGTATTTT.

This clonotype appeared many times. The V gene is TRBV7-9, the J gene TRBJ2-3, with 8 bases lining up with TRBD2. The CDR3 is 15 amino acids. With 5 bases clipped from V and 2 bases from J, the junction kept 6 bases outside the gene matches. Germline V CDR1 and CDR2: SEHNR, FQNEAQ (reference sequence). The CDR3 spells CASSPAGVFTDTQYF. CDR3 nucleotide sequence: TGTGCCAGCAGCCCAGCGGGGGTCTTCACAGATACGCAGTATTTT.

This rearrangement joins TRBV6-6 to TRBJ1-5; 7 bases fit TRBD1. The CDR3 runs to 15 residues. Germline CDR1 is MNHNY and CDR2 is SVGAGI (reference sequence). J was trimmed by 0 bases and V by 5 bases; bases with no gene match: 4. In DNA form, the CDR3 reads TGTGCCAGCAGTAAACGGACAGGTAGCAATCAGCCCCAGCATTTT. It translates to CASSKRTGSNQPQHF.

Comments on this clonotype: Possible read error: a much larger clone is one base away. The chain has TRBV7-8 and TRBJ2-5; 7 bases are a match to TRBD1. The CDR3 covers 16 residues. The germline CDR1 and CDR2 sequences are SGHVS and FQNEAQ. CDR3 in amino acids: CTSSREPTGPPETQYF. CDR3 DNA: TGTACCAGCAGCCGTGAACCGACAGGGCCCCCAGAGACCCAGTACTTC.

The sample holds a few counts of this clonotype. The chain employs TRBV19 and TRBJ1-5; D ambiguous. Germline CDR1 is LNHDA and CDR2 is SQIVND (reference sequence). The CDR3 contains 14 residues. V shed 1 base and J shed 4 bases, with 8 bases lying between them. The CDR3 DNA reads as TGTGCCAGTAGTATAGGCAGAAGAAATCAGCCCCAGCATTTT. Protein: CASSIGRRNQPQHF.

CDR3 nucleotides: TGTGCCAGCAGTTCGGCGGATTCCTACAATGAGCAGTTCTTC. Residues: CASSSADSYNEQFF. This rearrangement joins TRBV27 to TRBJ2-1; D unresolved. Germline CDR1 and CDR2: MNHEY and SMNVEV (reference sequence). Trimming shortened V by 4 bases and J by 1 base, and 8 bases separated the two germline ends. The CDR3 sequence is 14 residues long.

A few counts support this clonotype. V usage is TRBV24-1 and J usage is TRBJ2-1, with no clear D. Trimming removed 5 bases at V and 3 bases at J, with 10 bases between. CDR3 length equals 14 residues. In germline, CDR1 is KGHDR, CDR2 SFDVKD. DNA for the CDR3: TGTGCCACCAGTGGTGTAGGGAACTACAATGAGCAGTTCTTC. As protein: CATSGVGNYNEQFF.

This chain joins TRBV20-1 and TRBJ2-7, with 12 nucleotides matching TRBD2. The CDR3 totals 15 residues. The ends lost 3 bases at V and 6 bases at J; junction bases unmatched: 9. Germline lookup yields CDR1 DFQATT and CDR2 SNEGSKA (reference sequence). CDR3 amino acids: CSASSLAGGVREQYF. DNA of the CDR3: TGCAGTGCTAGCTCCCTAGCGGGGGGGGTCCGCGAGCAGTACTTC.

This clonotype was detected a few times. The CDR3 DNA sequence: TGCGCCAGCAGCCAAGTGACCGGGACCGAGAATGAAAAACTGTTTTTT. It translates to CASSQVTGTENEKLFF. The V gene is TRBV4-1, the J gene TRBJ1-4, with D perhaps matching TRBD1 (5 bases). This CDR3 spans 16 amino acids. Germline CDR1 MGHRA, CDR2 YSYEKL. V was pared by 1 base and J by 5 bases, with 14 bases between.

V and J are TRBV6-5 and TRBJ1-4; a weak D match, TRBD1 (6 bases). Trimming removed 0 bases from V and 8 bases from J, with 22 bases in between. Germline V gene lookup returns CDR1 MNHEY and CDR2 SVGAGI. This CDR3 spans 18 amino acids. CDR3 amino acids: CASSYSGTSEPQGEKLFF. Here the CDR3 DNA reads TGTGCCAGCAGTTACTCAGGGACATCGGAGCCTCAGGGGGAAAAACTGTTTTTT.

This rearrangement joins TRBV27 to TRBJ1-2; D may be TRBD1 (5 bases). The V end was cut by 4 bases, the J end by 4 bases, with 13 bases between. Looked up from germline, CDR1 is MNHEY and CDR2 is SMNVEV (reference sequence). The CDR3 is 14 amino acids. DNA for the CDR3: TGTGCCAGCAGTTCCCGGGACCGCATCTATGGCTACACCTTC. This sequence encodes CASSSRDRIYGYTF.

This clonotype has more than one count but fewer than ten. The CDR3: CASSYPTGLNTEAFF. CDR3 bases: TGTGCCAGCAGTTACCCGACAGGGCTGAACACTGAAGCTTTCTTT. The chain joins TRBV12-3 or TRBV12-4 to TRBJ1-1, with 7 nucleotides matching TRBD1. Trimming at V came to 4 bases and at J to 0 bases, leaving 5 bases not matched to a gene. CDR3 length equals 15 residues.

The table lists this clonotype with many counts. The genes are TRBV7-6 and TRBJ2-1, with a tentative D call TRBD1 (6 bases). Deletions cut 1 base from V and 4 bases from J, with 14 bases between. The germline V gene has CDR1 SGHVS and CDR2 FNYEAQ. The CDR3 length is 16 residues. CDR3 coding DNA: TGTGCCAGCAGCTTAGGTGAGACAGGAATTTACAATGAGCAGTTCTTC. Translation gives CASSLGETGIYNEQFF.

This CDR3 reads CASSPPRHYQETQYF. The CDR3 DNA follows: TGTGCCAGCAGCCCACCTCGACACTACCAAGAGACCCAGTACTTC. The J gene is TRBJ2-5, the V gene TRBV7-9; D is ambiguous. The V gene's germline CDR1 is SEHNR and CDR2 FQNEAQ (reference sequence). The CDR3 extends over 15 amino acids. V was cut by 5 bases and J by 0 bases, with 13 bases left in between.

This clonotype has a handful of counts. This chain connects TRBV6-6 to TRBJ1-5; 10 positions match TRBD1. Germline loops: CDR1 MNHNY, CDR2 SVGAGI (reference sequence). Trimming at V came to 6 bases and at J to 3 bases, leaving 2 bases not matched to a gene. This CDR3 comprises 14 residues. The CDR3 region has the DNA TGTGCCAGCAGAGACAGGGGGCTCAATCAGCCCCAGCATTTT. Translated, it gives CASRDRGLNQPQHF.

This chain uses TRBV4-1 with TRBJ1-5, with 12 bases fitting TRBD1. J was trimmed by 7 bases and V by 8 bases; bases with no gene match: 3. The CDR3 extends over 13 amino acids. Germline V lookup: CDR1 MGHRA, CDR2 YSYEKL. The chain's CDR3 is CASGTGGRQPQHF. In DNA, the CDR3 is TGCGCCAGCGGGACAGGGGGCAGGCAGCCCCAGCATTTT.

This chain links TRBV6-4 with TRBJ2-6, with unresolved D. Per germline, CDR1 MRHNA and CDR2 SNTAGT. The length of the CDR3 is 17 residues. Trimming took 2 bases from V and 0 from J, leaving 11 bases between them. CDR3: CASSDDTRSSGANVLTF. The CDR3 DNA is TGTGCCAGCAGTGACGATACTCGAAGCTCTGGGGCCAACGTCCTGACTTTC.

This chain joins TRBV7-2 and TRBJ2-3; D uncertain. V was cut by 6 bases and J by 1 base, with 11 bases left in between. The CDR3 consists of 14 residues. CDR1 is SGHTA and CDR2 is FQGNSA in the germline V gene. Written as DNA, the CDR3 is TGTGCCAGCAGTTACTACACTCGCACAGATACGCAGTATTTT. It encodes CASSYYTRTDTQYF.

Concerning this clonotype: This could be a read error, since a much larger clone is one nucleotide away. The V call is TRBV7-9, the J call TRBJ2-2; possible D gene TRBD1, 5 bases. CDR3 size: 16 residues. The germline V gene has CDR1 SEHNR and CDR2 FQNEAQ (reference sequence). CDR3 nucleotides: TGTGCCAACAGCTTAGTCGGGCAGGGTGGCACCGGGGAGCTGTTTTTT. Amino acids: CANSLVGQGGTGELFF.

The chain combines TRBV12-3 or TRBV12-4 with TRBJ1-6; TRBD1 matches 11 bases. Trimming removed 6 bases from V and 12 bases from J; junction bases left unmatched: 10. The CDR3 extends over 15 amino acids. The CDR3 DNA sequence: TGTGCCAGCAGGGGACAGGGGGGGTTTTGGGGACCCCTCCACTTT. It specifies CASRGQGGFWGPLHF.

This clonotype was picked up many times. The V call is TRBV6-1, the J call TRBJ1-5, with 9 bases identical to TRBD1. Germline V gene data show CDR1 as MNHNS and CDR2 as SASEGT. Trimming took 3 bases from V and 7 from J; bases not matched to a gene: 13. The length of the CDR3 is 17 residues. CDR3 coding DNA: TGTGCCAGCAGTGAGGAGGGCCAGGGACAGGGAAACCAGCCCCAGCATTTT. It codes for CASSEEGQGQGNQPQHF.

This clonotype turned up a few times. The CDR3 protein is CASSISGGDGNEQFF. DNA for the CDR3: TGTGCCAGTAGTATATCGGGAGGGGACGGCAATGAGCAGTTCTTC. This chain joins TRBV19 and TRBJ2-1; 8 nucleotides align to TRBD2. CDR3 length equals 15 residues. The trim removed 2 bases at V and 6 bases at J, leaving 6 bases unmatched. CDR1 and CDR2 (germline): LNHDA, SQIVND (reference sequence).

This sequence joins TRBV4-1 and TRBJ2-7; 10 bases fit TRBD2. The J segment lost 2 bases and the V segment lost 4 bases, leaving 8 bases of the junction unmatched. The CDR3 covers 16 residues. Germline V gene lookup returns CDR1 MGHRA and CDR2 YSYEKL. The CDR3 DNA is TGCGCCAGCAGCCCGGTCCTTAGCGGGGGGACCTACGAGCAGTACTTC. The encoded protein is CASSPVLSGGTYEQYF.

A few counts support this clonotype. J is TRBJ2-1 and V is TRBV6-5; D is uncertain. V lost 4 bases, J lost 3 bases, and 7 bases lay in between. CDR1 and CDR2 (germline): MNHEY, SVGAGI. This CDR3 is 13 amino acids long. Here the CDR3 reads CASSSPYYNEQFF. DNA of the CDR3: TGTGCCAGCAGTTCCCCTTACTACAATGAGCAGTTCTTC.

V gene TRBV12-3 or TRBV12-4 combines with J gene TRBJ2-3; TRBD2 matches at 9 bases. The V gene end was trimmed by 4 bases and the J gene end by 6 bases; junction bases not matched to a gene: 14. The CDR3 contains 17 residues. The CDR3 DNA reads TGTGCCAGCAGTTATACCCCCCCCGGACTAGCGTCTGATACGCAGTATTTT. The encoded protein is CASSYTPPGLASDTQYF.

This clonotype was observed a few times. The J gene is TRBJ2-7, the V gene TRBV28; D perhaps matches TRBD1 (6 bases). This CDR3 is 13 amino acids long. With 2 bases removed from V and 7 bases from J, the gap between germline ends came to 12 bases. Germline values: CDR1 MDHEN, CDR2 SYDVKM. The CDR3, as DNA: TGTGCCAGCAGTTTAATGGGGGCGCGGGAGCAGTACGTC. Its translation is CASSLMGAREQYV.

This clonotype appeared a few times. The gene calls are TRBV11-2 and TRBJ2-7; 9 bases match TRBD1. This CDR3 has 15 amino acids. Germline CDR1 is SGHAT and CDR2 is FQNNGV. V lost 5 bases and J lost 6; bases outside the gene matches: 11. The CDR3 DNA is TGTGCCAGCAGCACTTCCGGGACAGGGCGAACCGAGCAGTACTTC. Translating it yields CASSTSGTGRTEQYF.